One sample yielded the 6 T cell receptor beta chains listed below, sequenced in a study of blood T cell repertoires in COVID-19. Profiling relied on immunoSEQ multiplex PCR, and the TCRdb table lists in-frame clones only, not all of them. Of over 200,000 clones in the sample, about 87% were seen once. Material for sequencing was PBMCs or T cells enriched from blood (not recorded which). The source is a man aged 30 to 39 who had recovered from COVID-19.

The chain employs TRBV29-1 and TRBJ2-7, with D possibly matching TRBD1 (5 bases). The CDR3 is 13 amino acids. CDR1 is SQVTM and CDR2 is ANQGSEA in the germline V gene. Deletions cut 6 bases from V and 4 bases from J, with 16 bases between. CDR3 protein: CSVSSGKGYEQYF. The CDR3 DNA reads as TGCAGCGTGAGCTCAGGAAAGGGGTACGAGCAGTACTTC.

This clone was seen only a few times. The chain employs TRBV5-4 and TRBJ1-2; TRBD1 agrees at 10 bases. The germline CDR1 and CDR2 sequences are SGHNT and YYREEE (reference sequence). This CDR3 is 14 amino acids long. V lost 3 bases, J lost 7 bases, and 6 bases stayed unmatched. CDR3 amino acids: CASSYDRGQGGYTF. CDR3 bases: TGTGCCAGCAGCTATGACAGGGGGCAAGGTGGCTACACCTTC.

The chain joins TRBV12-3 or TRBV12-4 to TRBJ1-1; tentative D call: TRBD1 (5 bases). Trimming removed 2 bases from V and 5 bases from J, with 9 bases in between. The CDR3 loop spans 13 amino acids. CDR3 in DNA: TGTGCCAGCAGTTTACAGGGAGGAACTGAAGCTTTCTTT. This codes for CASSLQGGTEAFF.

The chain joins TRBV29-1 to TRBJ1-1, with a tentative D call TRBD1 (5 bases). V was clipped by 6 bases and J by 1 base, with 12 bases between them. Germline assignment: CDR1 SQVTM and CDR2 ANQGSEA. CDR3 size: 13 residues. CDR3 nucleotide sequence: TGCAGCGTCAGGGTAGACGGGAACACTGAAGCTTTCTTT. Its translation: CSVRVDGNTEAFF.

CDR3 DNA sequence: TGTGCCAGCAGCCCCCAGGACAGGGTCTCTGGAAACACCATATATTTT. Its translation: CASSPQDRVSGNTIYF. The J gene is TRBJ1-3, the V gene TRBV13, with TRBD1 matching over 8 bases. Trimming removed 5 bases from V and 0 bases from J; junction bases left unmatched: 6. Germline V CDR1 and CDR2: PRHDT, FYEKMQ (reference sequence). The CDR3 has 16 amino acids.

V gene TRBV5-1 combines with J gene TRBJ1-1; D call uncertain. V was clipped by 4 bases and J by 2 bases, with 12 bases between them. The CDR3 length is 14 residues. Germline V lookup: CDR1 SGHRS, CDR2 YFSETQ. In DNA form, the CDR3 reads TGCGCCAGCAGCATAATGGGCGCAAACACTGAAGCTTTCTTT. This codes for CASSIMGANTEAFF.